This TCR beta chain came from a study of T cell clonality in common variable immunodeficiency (dated by TCRdb to the mid-2010s). Paper-wide results and their limitations: According to the authors, figuring out what caused the increased clonality in CVID would require sequencing the repertoires of T cell subpopulations. Fewer TCRbeta clones were shared among CVID subjects than among healthy controls (p < 0.0001). TCRbeta clonality was higher in CVID subjects than in healthy controls (t-test p = 0.018), and the increase was most characteristic of about a third of subjects. Reportedly, TCRbeta sequences from CVID had fewer deletions and N-nucleotide insertions, and highly modified clones with 13 or more V deletions were absent from CVID. Even though DNA input was the same, control samples had an average of about 80,000 unique sequences each, compared with some 32,000 in CVID samples. Differences among patients in the CVID cohort limited the correlations between repertoire features and clinical complications.

In its sample, this clone was seen many times. Its binding antigen is unknown. The read terminates 3 residues before the CDR3 end, so the remaining end is supplied by the germline J gene. V lost 6 bases and J lost 0 bases, and the count of bases not matched to a germline gene is 5. CDR1 and CDR2 are drawn from the germline V gene: MDHEN, SYDVKM. The CDR3 covers 17 residues, taking in both the cysteine and the phenylalanine. Shown are 42 bases from within the CDR3, in frame from base 1. Equivalent amounts of genomic DNA from CVID and control samples were used as sequencing input. For every sample, a 60 bp segment covering the rearranged TCRbeta CDR3 region was amplified and then sequenced. The immunoSEQ assay, a bias-corrected multiplex PCR combined with high-throughput sequencing, was used to amplify TCRbeta. From the authors' description of their analysis: Every unique nucleotide sequence was considered a clone and was annotated with V, D and J genes, copy number and frequency. Sequences were labeled productive if in frame, and non-productive if out of frame or containing stop codons. As previously described, Shannon's entropy was used to calculate clonality. The predicted amino acid sequences of productive clones were used to derive mean CDR3 Kyte-Doolittle hydropathy. The R hclust function was used to hierarchically cluster scaled V gene usage with Manhattan distance and complete linkage. Sharing of clones by CDR3 amino acid sequence was evaluated through resampling of 12 repertoires per group over 100 rounds. The repertoires were screened for approximately 72 published EBV-specific TCRbeta sequences and roughly 240 published CMV-specific TCRbeta sequences. A couple of CVID samples that yielded fewer than 10,000 sequences were excluded from the analysis, so approximately 40 CVID repertoires were retained. The table was pulled from immuneACCESS by TCRdb, which kept in-frame rearrangements only. Such tables lose some clones; where checked, under half of the loss comes from unresolved V genes, and the rest has no known cause. D and trimming were read from the DNA, whereas the V and J calls and clone size are those reported in that table. For this sample, more than 55,000 clones appear and none is a singleton. The ten largest account for 0.83% of the sample.

Most of the CVID patients and most of the healthy controls were of Caucasian heritage. Heparinized peripheral whole blood samples of roughly 5 to 8 ml were obtained from each donor. Genomic DNA from adults with common variable immune deficiency (CVID) and from healthy adult controls was the source for sequencing TCRbeta CDR3 repertoires. The control group was made up of around 22 healthy adult volunteers (10 male and roughly twelve female) whose ages ranged from roughly 23 to 66 years, with a mean age of approximately 34. To isolate peripheral blood mononuclear cells, diluted blood was subjected to density centrifugation over Hypaque 1077 or Ficoll-Paque. Genomic DNA was extracted from unsorted mononuclear cells by Qiagen column purification or by a centrifugation-based method.

This sequence was found in a person between 18 and 70 years old in good health. Rearrangement joined TRBV28 to TRBJ1-4; 12 central bases correspond to TRBD1. Material for sequencing was peripheral blood mononuclear cells. The DNA read from the CDR3 is TGTGCCAGCAGGTCGGGACAGGGGGCGACAACTAATGAAAAA. This gives the protein CASRSGQGATTNEK. The whole CDR3 protein reads CASRSGQGATTNEKLFF. Full variable domain (CDR3 extended with the reference TRBV28 and TRBJ1-4 proteins): DVKVTQSSRYLVKRTGEKVFLECVQDMDHENMFWYRQDPGLGLRLIYFSYDVKMKEKGDIPEGYSVSREKKERFSLILESASTNQTSMYLCASRSGQGATTNEKLFFGSGTQLSVL.